This TCR beta chain was identified during a study of human T cells and chemical hapten exposure. In TCRdb, the RACE reads were re-called with MiXCR into one record per CDR3 protein. The sample includes under 85,000 distinct CDR3 sequences, 9% to 12% of them seen just once. Study-wide points: Alopecia affected the donors, so their immune response may differ from healthy people's.

Time point here: patch test 2, 6 weeks after DPC sensitization. Treatment: therapeutic diphenylcyclopropenone sensitization with weekly scalp DPC. This clonotype appeared many times. Its cognate antigen is unknown. CDR1 is KGHSH and CDR2 is LQKENI in the germline V gene. V lost 2 bases and J 7 bases, leaving 5 bases between the germline ends. CDR3 length: 11 residues. The origin of this receptor is a woman between 45 and 60 years old with alopecia areata. Some clones in this sample may be carry-over from other donors' samples. The starting material was whole blood, obtained in connection with sensitization to the hapten diphenylcyclopropenone (DPC). The chain uses TRBV18 and TRBJ1-1; D uncertain. This CDR3 is CASSPGVEAFF. Here the CDR3 DNA reads TGTGCCAGCTCACCAGGGGTTGAAGCTTTCTTT.